This entry lists 8 T cell receptor beta chains sequenced from one sample in a study of cytomegalovirus exposure and HLA in healthy donors. It was with 60 Vbeta and 13 Jbeta primers that the PCR ran. Method: immunoSEQ multiplex PCR; TCRdb's copy keeps in-frame clones and lacks some. The repertoire holds around 210,000 clones, with approximately 81% as singletons. Sample: PBMCs. These receptors all stem from a girl aged 2 to 10 in good health and CMV-seronegative.

The V call is TRBV20-1, the J call TRBJ2-7; D is unclear. This CDR3 has 11 residues. From germline, CDR1 is DFQATT and CDR2 SNEGSKA (reference sequence). With 3 bases removed from V and 5 bases from J, the gap between germline ends came to 8 bases. The CDR3 bases are TGCAGTGCTAGTGGCCTCGACGAGCAGTACTTC. This translates into CSASGLDEQYF.

V and J are TRBV29-1 and TRBJ1-1, with 8 bases fitting TRBD1. CDR1 and CDR2 (germline): SQVTM, ANQGSEA. The CDR3 spans 13 residues. V dropped 8 bases and J dropped 2; count of bases not matched to a gene: 7. Here the CDR3 reads CSIRTGLNTEAFF. The CDR3, as DNA: TGCAGCATCCGGACAGGGTTAAACACTGAAGCTTTCTTT.

CDR3 amino acids: CASSPGLLTDTQYF. DNA of the CDR3: TGTGCCAGCAGCCCCGGACTCCTCACAGATACGCAGTATTTT. The chain combines TRBV7-7 with TRBJ2-3; possibly TRBD2 for D (5 bases). There are 14 residues in the CDR3. Germline CDR1 is SSHAT and CDR2 is FNYEAQ (reference sequence). With 5 bases removed from V and 2 bases from J, the gap between germline ends came to 11 bases.

The CDR3 here is CASSPFGVGGTIYF. The CDR3 DNA reads as TGCGCCAGCAGCCCTTTCGGGGTCGGGGGCACCATATATTTT. The gene calls are TRBV5-1 and TRBJ1-3, with a weak D call TRBD1 (5 bases). The V and J ends lost 4 bases and 9 bases respectively, with 17 bases between them. The germline V gene encodes CDR1 SGHRS and CDR2 YFSETQ. The CDR3 covers 14 residues.

This chain connects TRBV7-2 to TRBJ2-2; TRBD2 matches at 9 bases. This CDR3 comprises 16 residues. In germline, CDR1 is SGHTA, CDR2 FQGNSA. V lost 5 bases and J lost 6; bases outside the gene matches: 10. CDR3 sequence reads: CASSKTGTSIPGELFF. The CDR3 DNA reads TGTGCCAGCAGCAAGACCGGGACTAGCATCCCCGGGGAGCTGTTTTTT.

The chain recombines TRBV27 with TRBJ2-7, with TRBD1 as a possible D gene (6 bases). This CDR3 spans 15 amino acids. Germline values: CDR1 MNHEY, CDR2 SMNVEV (reference sequence). V lost 6 bases and J 6 bases, leaving 21 bases between the germline ends. The CDR3 reads CASSSLPYTGFEQYF. CDR3 nucleotides: TGTGCCAGCAGCTCCCTACCATATACAGGGTTCGAGCAGTACTTC.

This chain connects TRBV7-6 to TRBJ2-7; TRBD2 matches 8 bases. The CDR3 length is 15 residues. Unmatched junction bases numbered 9, after V lost 4 bases and J lost 4 bases. Germline-derived CDR1 and CDR2 are SGHVS and FNYEAQ. CDR3 bases: TGTGCCAGCAGCTCGCAAGCGGGAGAAGGGTACGAGCAGTACTTC. It yields the protein CASSSQAGEGYEQYF.

V is TRBV5-4 and J is TRBJ2-7, with D possibly TRBD2 on 6 matching bases. The CDR3 has 14 amino acids. The V gene's germline CDR1 is SGHNT and CDR2 YYREEE (reference sequence). Trimming took 3 bases from V and 5 from J, leaving 15 bases between them. The CDR3 reads CASSSQTRGNEQYF. The CDR3 coding sequence is TGTGCCAGCAGCTCGCAGACTAGGGGTAACGAGCAGTACTTC.